This T cell receptor (beta chain) originates from a study of blood T cell repertoires in COVID-19. Study-level information: There were acute and convalescent COVID-19 samples, and they came from the United States, Italy and Spain.

Individuals aged about 18 to 95 years were recruited from approximately 22 US areas. Clinical histories supplied by participants themselves formed the basis of cohort assignment. The trim removed 3 bases at V and 5 bases at J, leaving 11 bases unmatched. The CDR3 length is 15 residues. Germline assignment: CDR1 SGDLS and CDR2 YYNGEE. In the original processing: Amplifying reference gene primers gave estimates of nucleated cell counts. Sequenced by immunoSEQ multiplex PCR; TCRdb stores in-frame clones only, minus some. V and J calls and clone size are those listed in that table; D and trimming were worked out from the DNA. The data hold around 200,000 clones, with roughly 82% observed a single time.

The chain is built from TRBV9 and TRBJ2-7; 7 bases map to TRBD2. The sequenced sample was PBMCs or T cells enriched from blood (not recorded which). The TCR originated in a middle-aged man with acute COVID-19. The CDR3 sequence is CASSAEVGGPDEQYF. In DNA form, the CDR3 reads TGTGCCAGCAGCGCGGAGGTGGGAGGGCCCGACGAGCAGTACTTC.